These 3 T cell receptor beta chains originate from one sample sequenced in a study of blood T cell repertoires in COVID-19. The method was immunoSEQ multiplex PCR; TCRdb's version includes in-frame clones alone and lacks a portion of them. The sample has some 75,000 clones; around 80% are singletons. Sequenced material: peripheral blood. The origin of the receptors is a man between 50 and 59 years old with COVID-19, enrolled during active disease.

V is TRBV6-5 and J is TRBJ1-1; weak D call: TRBD1 (5 bases). With 8 bases removed from V and 4 bases from J, the gap between germline ends came to 20 bases. This CDR3 has 15 residues. CDR1 and CDR2 (germline): MNHEY, SVGAGI. The CDR3 loop reads CASGEPGREGTEAFF. The CDR3 DNA is TGTGCCAGCGGGGAACCGGGCAGGGAGGGCACTGAAGCTTTCTTT.

The chain carries TRBV4-1 and TRBJ2-2; 14 bases agree with TRBD2. The CDR3 runs to 18 residues. V gave up 0 bases and J gave up 7 bases; unmatched junction bases: 7. The germline V gene encodes CDR1 MGHRA and CDR2 YSYEKL. The CDR3 DNA reads as TGCGCCAGCAGCCAAGATAGACTAGCGGGAGGGTGGAACGGGGAGCTGTTTTTT. It codes for CASSQDRLAGGWNGELFF.

This chain links TRBV30 with TRBJ1-6; no reliable D call. CDR1 and CDR2 (germline): GTSNPN, SVGIG (reference sequence). Trimming left V 2 bases short and J 3 bases short, with 8 bases between. CDR3 length: 14 amino acids. CDR3 nucleotides: TGTGCCTGGAGTTCGGGTTTCTATAATTCACCCCTCCACTTT. Its translation: CAWSSGFYNSPLHF.